The 6 T cell receptor beta chains below come from one sample, sequenced in a study of cytomegalovirus exposure and HLA in healthy donors. PCR amplification relied on 60 Vbeta primers (plus 13 Jbeta primers). Here immunoSEQ multiplex PCR was the method, and the copy in TCRdb shows in-frame clones only, minus some. Among roughly 150,000 clones listed, about 82% were seen once. The sequenced sample consisted of PBMCs. Every receptor here comes from a man between 25 and 39 years old in good health.

The gene calls are TRBV6-5 and TRBJ1-2, with D perhaps TRBD1 (5 bases). Germline V lookup: CDR1 MNHEY, CDR2 SVGAGI. The CDR3 totals 11 residues. V lost 2 bases and J 7 bases, leaving 5 bases between the germline ends. CDR3 nucleotide sequence: TGTGCCAGCAGTTACAGGGGTGGCTACACCTTC. As protein: CASSYRGGYTF.

Comments on this clone: An end of the junction differs from the germline gene, which may be a read error. This chain joins TRBV2 and TRBJ2-7; D is possibly TRBD2 (5 bases). CDR3 size: 13 residues. Germline CDR1 and CDR2: SNHLY and FYNNEI. The CDR3 protein is CASNERRDYEQYF. In nucleotides, the CDR3 is TGTGCCAGCAATGAACGACGGGACTACGAGCAGTACTTC.

This clone was recorded only once. The V gene is TRBV11-2, the J gene TRBJ2-5; TRBD1 aligns across 10 bases. The CDR3 contains 17 residues. With 2 bases clipped from V and 4 bases from J, the junction kept 10 bases outside the gene matches. Germline values: CDR1 SGHAT, CDR2 FQNNGV. As DNA, the CDR3 is TGTGCCAGCAGCTTATCCCCCCCGGGACAGGGGCGAGAGACCCAGTACTTC. Translated, it gives CASSLSPPGQGRETQYF.

The chain recombines TRBV29-1 with TRBJ1-1; D is uncertain. Trimming took off 5 bases at V and 4 bases at J, with 14 bases between the two ends. Germline loops: CDR1 SQVTM, CDR2 ANQGSEA. CDR3 length: 13 amino acids. CDR3 coding DNA: TGCAGCGTTTCTAGCAGGTTAGGCACTGAAGCTTTCTTT. Encoded protein: CSVSSRLGTEAFF.

The chain employs TRBV14 and TRBJ1-5, with 8 bases lining up with TRBD1. Looked up from germline, CDR1 is SGHDN and CDR2 is FVKESK. The length of the CDR3 is 14 residues. The trim removed 9 bases at V and 6 bases at J, leaving 10 bases unmatched. The DNA for the CDR3 is TGTGCCAGAAGGACAGGGAGAACGAGTCAGCCCCAGCATTTT. Translating it yields CARRTGRTSQPQHF.

The rearrangement uses TRBV28 and TRBJ2-1; 7 bases map to TRBD2. The CDR3 covers 16 residues. After removal of 4 bases from V and 6 bases from J, the junction contained 12 bases not matched to a gene. From germline, CDR1 is MDHEN and CDR2 SYDVKM. The CDR3 protein is CASSSPGGGRFNEQFF. In DNA, the CDR3 is TGTGCCAGCAGTTCCCCCGGCGGCGGGAGATTCAATGAGCAGTTCTTC.